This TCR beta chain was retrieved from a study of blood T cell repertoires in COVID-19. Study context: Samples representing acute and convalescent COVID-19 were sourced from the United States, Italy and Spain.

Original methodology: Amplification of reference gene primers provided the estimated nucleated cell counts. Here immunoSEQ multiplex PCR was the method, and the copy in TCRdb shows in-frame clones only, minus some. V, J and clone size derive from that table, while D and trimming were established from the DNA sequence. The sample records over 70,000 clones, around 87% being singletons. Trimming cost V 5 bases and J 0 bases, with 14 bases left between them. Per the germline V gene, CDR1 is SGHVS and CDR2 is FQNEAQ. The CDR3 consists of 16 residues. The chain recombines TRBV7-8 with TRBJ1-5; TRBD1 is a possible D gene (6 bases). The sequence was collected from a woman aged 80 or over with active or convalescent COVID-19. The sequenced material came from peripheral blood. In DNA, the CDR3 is TGTGCCAGCAGCCCCCGGGGGGCAGATAGCAATCAGCCCCAGCATTTT. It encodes CASSPRGADSNQPQHF.